This entry is about one T cell receptor beta chain. Its antigen is undetermined. The sample belongs to a study of beta chain features in type 1 diabetes. Trimming removed 0 bases at V and 4 bases at J, with 10 bases between. The CDR3 contains 15 residues. Per germline, CDR1 SGHVS and CDR2 FQNEAQ. Expressed TCRB transcripts were sequenced, since all the RNA that had been isolated was reverse transcribed. The assay was immunoSEQ multiplex PCR, and TCRdb's table has in-frame clones only and misses some. The sample includes some 400,000 clones, around 15% of them seen just once. Study conclusions and caveats: Naive, central memory and Treg TCRB repertoires appeared more alike in patients than in healthy donors. A definitive answer on HLA type influencing TCRB rearrangement was not reached here.

In all sorted populations, purity surpassed 98%. The chain combines TRBV7-8 with TRBJ2-1; D is unresolved. Sequenced material: naive CD4+ T cells from blood. This TCR derives from a woman in her late teens or twenties in good health. In DNA, the CDR3 is TGTGCCAGCAGCTTAGCGGTCAAACAGTACAATGAGCAGTTCTTC. As protein: CASSLAVKQYNEQFF.